What follows is one T cell receptor beta chain and its context. Its target is not known. CDR3 size: 16 residues. V lost 5 bases, J lost 4 bases, and 7 bases stayed unmatched. From germline, CDR1 is LNHNV and CDR2 YYDKDF (reference sequence). Primers for the PCR totalled 60 Vbeta and 13 Jbeta. The method was immunoSEQ multiplex PCR; TCRdb's version includes in-frame clones alone and lacks a portion of them. In all, the sample yields 150,000 to 200,000 clones. These data originate in a study of cytomegalovirus exposure and HLA in healthy donors. Points from the study as a whole: When analyzed later, a missense DCLRE1C variant was found to be linked to TCR beta V- and J-gene trimming. Previous analysis showed most TCR beta V segments were productive about 87% or about 30% of the time. Information on immune exposure was restricted to one variable (CMV serostatus). The study carried out a later analysis of TCR beta sequences. It associated around 17,000 of them with specific HLA alleles at a false discovery rate of 0.05.

This TCR was recovered from a young man in good health and CMV-seronegative. The rearrangement uses TRBV15 and TRBJ1-4, with TRBD1 identical over 10 bases. Input material: PBMCs. The CDR3, as DNA: TGTGCCACCAGCGCTAGACAGGGGGCGAGTAATGAAAAACTGTTTTTT. It specifies CATSARQGASNEKLFF. Together with reference TRBV15 and TRBJ1-4, the CDR3 gives the full variable domain: DAMVIQNPRYQVTQFGKPVTLSCSQTLNHNVMYWYQQKSSQAPKLLFHYYDKDFNNEADTPDNFQSRRPNTSFCFLDIRSPGLGDTAMYLCATSARQGASNEKLFFGSGTQLSVL.